These 3 T cell receptor beta chains were sequenced from one sample in a study of OX40 agonist ivuxolimab in advanced cancers. The protocol was immunoSEQ multiplex PCR, while the TCRdb copy is restricted to in-frame clones and leaves out a portion. The sample lists about 130,000 clones; 80% to 95% were seen once. The sequenced sample was CD4+ or CD8+ T cells sorted from blood, obtained in a trial of the OX40 agonist ivuxolimab. The receptors shown here come from an adult with an advanced solid tumor such as melanoma, head and neck, liver or kidney cancer.

The CDR3 loop is CASSPSGTSGVNEQFF. CDR3 coding DNA: TGTGCCAGCAGCCCCTCCGGGACTAGCGGGGTCAATGAGCAGTTCTTC. The chain recombines TRBV9 with TRBJ2-1; TRBD2 matches 13 bases. J lost 6 bases, V lost 4 bases, and 7 bases had no gene match. The CDR3 loop spans 16 amino acids. CDR1 and CDR2 (germline): SGDLS, YYNGEE.

This chain connects TRBV19 to TRBJ2-7; D is unclear. The CDR3 spans 13 residues. Per the germline V gene, CDR1 is LNHDA and CDR2 is SQIVND (reference sequence). Between the trimmed V and J ends, which lost 0 bases and 4 bases, there was a span of 7 bases. This CDR3 is CASSIDRNYEQYF. In DNA, the CDR3 is TGTGCCAGTAGTATAGACAGGAATTACGAGCAGTACTTC. The complete variable domain, with remaining parts taken from reference TRBV19 and TRBJ2-7, reads DGGITQSPKYLFRKEGQNVTLSCEQNLNHDAMYWYRQDPGQGLRLIYYSQIVNDFQKGDIAEGYSVSREKKESFPLTVTSAQKNPTAFYLCASSIDRNYEQYFGPGTRLTVT.

The rearrangement joins TRBV9 to TRBJ2-7; 10 nucleotides agree with TRBD2. Germline V gene data show CDR1 as SGDLS and CDR2 as YYNGEE. The CDR3 is 16 amino acids. Losses at the gene ends were 0 bases for V and 2 bases for J; bases not matched to a gene: 5. CDR3 coding DNA: TGTGCCAGCAGCGTAGGGGGCCTAGCGGGAGCCTACGAGCAGTACTTC. As protein: CASSVGGLAGAYEQYF.